This note documents a single T cell receptor (beta chain) sequence. The data belong to a study of blood T cell repertoires in COVID-19. Study context: COVID-19 samples, acute and convalescent, were from the United States, Italy and Spain. The cDNA or gDNA used as material had been derived from T cells, B-cell-depleted T cells, or PBMCs.

Per the germline V gene, CDR1 is MNHEY and CDR2 is SVGEGT. The CDR3 sequence is 14 residues long. With V trimmed by 2 bases and J by 7 bases, 6 bases remained unmatched. Study processing details: Reference gene primer amplification gave estimated nucleated cell counts. The table came from immunoSEQ multiplex PCR; TCRdb's copy has only in-frame clones and leaves some out. The V and J calls and clone size are taken from that table; D and trimming were inferred from the DNA. The top ten clones hold about 6.1% of a sample with 65,000 to 85,000 clones, around 91% of them seen once. The source is a human donor in a cohort sampled during active COVID-19. Sequenced sample: peripheral blood. The rearrangement uses TRBV6-2 or TRBV6-3 and TRBJ1-2; 8 bases line up with TRBD1. CDR3 residues: CASSYRDRTPGYTF. The CDR3, as DNA: TGTGCCAGCAGTTACCGGGACAGGACCCCTGGCTACACCTTC.